This T cell receptor beta chain originates from a study of post-analysis software for immune sequencing data. Points on this clonotype: The antigen is undetermined.

CDR1 is SGHDT, CDR2 YYEEEE, per germline. V lost 2 bases and J 4 bases, leaving 15 bases between the germline ends. The CDR3 spans 15 residues. Whole-study results and caveats: Relative to controls, patients had a few TRBV segments at higher frequency, with TRBV5-6, TRBV5-1 and TRBV20-1 among these.

Each TCR beta cDNA library carried unique molecular identifiers. MiXCR, run by TCRdb on the PCR reads, gives a single entry per CDR3 protein. Here the sample spans hundreds of thousands of distinct CDR3 sequences, about 57% being singletons. The sequenced material came from blood. The chain recombines TRBV5-6 with TRBJ2-5; D possibly uses TRBD1 or TRBD2 (6 bases each). The receptor was isolated from a girl between 10 and 17 years old with multiple sclerosis. CDR3 amino acids: CASSFSLGGLETQYF. CDR3 nucleotide sequence: TGTGCCAGCAGCTTTAGTTTGGGGGGCCTAGAGACCCAGTACTTC.